The clone carrying this T cell receptor (beta chain) has just a few counts. Its antigen is as yet unknown. The CDR3 is 16 residues long. The sample originates from a study of shared clonotypes between healthy human individuals. Study at large: CD4 naive and memory got three plates each, CD8 naive two, CD8 memory one.

Measured with immunoSEQ multiplex PCR; TCRdb has only the in-frame clones, and not every one. Among roughly 2.6 million clones, approximately 94% were seen once, and the ten largest hold 0.11% to 0.15%. Only Caucasian adults living in Nashville, Tennessee made up the donor group. Findings and limits, study-wide: Clonotypes shared by all four donors outscored non-shared clonotypes in generation probability. Naive subsets tended to show greater estimated richness than memory subsets.

The specimen was naive CD4+ T cells sorted from blood. Subset defined: CD45RA+ positively selected. This TCR came from a man aged 18 to 29 in good health. The genes are TRBV21-1 and TRBJ2-5; the table's D call, TRBD1, was not checked against the DNA. TRBV21-1 is given as a pseudogene. The CDR3 bases are TGTGCCAGCAGCAAAGGCGGTGGACAGGGTCAAGAGACCCAGTACTTC. Residues: CASSKGGGQGQETQYF.